The rows below give T cell receptor beta chains drawn from one sample of a study of T cells in Graves' hyperthyroidism and ophthalmopathy. MiXCR, applied by TCRdb to the multiplex PCR reads, yields one record per CDR3 protein. The sample lists a few hundred thousand distinct CDR3 sequences, 12% to 15% seen once, with less than 6.5% in the top ten. The sample was blood. These receptors were taken from a woman aged 18-29 years with Graves' hyperthyroidism. CDR3s include the opening cysteine and the closing phenylalanine or tryptophan. The order of the fields is V gene, D gene, clone size, J gene, CDR3 DNA, CDR3 protein. The D gene is left open where the match is weak. Clone sizes are given selectively: once, few, many, or a class where the clone is expanded.

v_call: TRBV10-3
d_call: NA
clone_size: many
j_call: TRBJ2-5
cdr3_nt: TGTGCCATCCAGGGCCCGCTCCAAGAGACCCAGTACTTC
cdr3_aa: CAIQGPLQETQYF

v_call: TRBV27
d_call: TRBD2
clone_size: NA
j_call: TRBJ2-5
cdr3_nt: TGTGCCAGCAGTTGGTCCCGGACTAGCGGGGCCTGGGACTTC
cdr3_aa: CASSWSRTSGAWDF

v_call: TRBV7-9
d_call: NA
clone_size: many
j_call: TRBJ2-1
cdr3_nt: TGTGCCAGCAGAATTGGAGCGGTCTACAATGAGCAGTTCTTC
cdr3_aa: CASRIGAVYNEQFF

v_call: TRBV2
d_call: TRBD1
clone_size: many
j_call: TRBJ2-3
cdr3_nt: TGTGCCAGCATCGGGACAGGGAAAAGCACAGATACGCAGTATTTT
cdr3_aa: CASIGTGKSTDTQYF

v_call: TRBV19
d_call: NA
clone_size: few
j_call: TRBJ1-5
cdr3_nt: TGTGCCAGTAGTATGAAACCTTATAGCAATCAGCCCCAGCATTTT
cdr3_aa: CASSMKPYSNQPQHF

v_call: TRBV28
d_call: NA
clone_size: NA
j_call: TRBJ2-7
cdr3_nt: TGTGCCAGCAGCTTGGACAGTCAGGACTACGAGCAGTACTTC
cdr3_aa: CASSLDSQDYEQYF

v_call: TRBV7-2
d_call: NA
clone_size: many
j_call: TRBJ2-1
cdr3_nt: TGTGCCAGCAGCTTAGATGGGGCAGGGACCTACAATGAGCAGTTCTTC
cdr3_aa: CASSLDGAGTYNEQFF

v_call: TRBV5-1
d_call: NA
clone_size: many
j_call: TRBJ2-3
cdr3_nt: TGCGCCAGCTCCGGAGTGGGAGCAGGCACAGATACGCAGTATTTT
cdr3_aa: CASSGVGAGTDTQYF

v_call: TRBV12-3/TRBV12-4
d_call: TRBD2
clone_size: NA
j_call: TRBJ2-3
cdr3_nt: TGTGCCAGCAGGGGAGGGACTAGCGGGAACCCCCCCGATACGCAGTATTTT
cdr3_aa: CASRGGTSGNPPDTQYF

v_call: TRBV4-1
d_call: NA
clone_size: few
j_call: TRBJ2-7
cdr3_nt: TGCGCCAGCAGCCAAGATCGCGAACGTGTCTCCTACGAGCAGTACTTC
cdr3_aa: CASSQDRERVSYEQYF

v_call: TRBV27
d_call: TRBD1
clone_size: NA
j_call: TRBJ1-5
cdr3_nt: TGTGCCAGCAGTTTTACAGGGGGCGGGGGCCAGCCCCAGCATTTT
cdr3_aa: CASSFTGGGGQPQHF

v_call: TRBV30
d_call: NA
clone_size: many
j_call: TRBJ2-3
cdr3_nt: TGTGCCTGGAGTGGTTATCGCACAGATACGCAGTATTTT
cdr3_aa: CAWSGYRTDTQYF

v_call: TRBV19
d_call: TRBD2
clone_size: few
j_call: TRBJ2-1
cdr3_nt: TGTGCCAGTAGTATAGATCCCCCATTGGTAGCGGGAGGGCCATATGAGCAGTTCTTC
cdr3_aa: CASSIDPPLVAGGPYEQFF

v_call: TRBV3-1
d_call: NA
clone_size: few
j_call: TRBJ2-2
cdr3_nt: TGTGCCAGCAGCTATGGACCGCAGGAGCTGTTTTTT
cdr3_aa: CASSYGPQELFF

v_call: TRBV20-1
d_call: TRBD1
clone_size: many
j_call: TRBJ1-1
cdr3_nt: TGCAGTGCCACCCGGGACAGCATGAACACTGAAGCTTTCTTT
cdr3_aa: CSATRDSMNTEAFF

v_call: TRBV28
d_call: TRBD1
clone_size: many
j_call: TRBJ1-5
cdr3_nt: TGTGCCAGCAGTCCCCAGACCAGGGGGAGGAATCAGCCCCAGCATTTT
cdr3_aa: CASSPQTRGRNQPQHF

v_call: TRBV6-1
d_call: NA
clone_size: many
j_call: TRBJ2-7
cdr3_nt: TGTGCCAGCATTTCCGGGCCCACCTACGAGCAGTACTTC
cdr3_aa: CASISGPTYEQYF

v_call: TRBV10-3
d_call: TRBD1
clone_size: NA
j_call: TRBJ1-5
cdr3_nt: TGTGCCACTAGGACAGGGCCAGATCAGCCCCAGCATTTT
cdr3_aa: CATRTGPDQPQHF

v_call: TRBV7-6
d_call: TRBD2
clone_size: many
j_call: TRBJ2-3
cdr3_nt: TGTGCCAGCAGCCCGAGCGGGAGGGGCACAGATACGCAGTATTTT
cdr3_aa: CASSPSGRGTDTQYF

v_call: TRBV7-9
d_call: NA
clone_size: few
j_call: TRBJ2-2
cdr3_nt: TGTGCCACACCACGCCACGGGGAGCTGTTTTTT
cdr3_aa: CATPRHGELFF

v_call: TRBV3-1
d_call: TRBD2
clone_size: many
j_call: TRBJ2-1
cdr3_nt: TGTGCCAGCAATCCGGCGGGAGTGTACAATGAGCAGTTCTTC
cdr3_aa: CASNPAGVYNEQFF

v_call: TRBV20-1
d_call: NA
clone_size: many
j_call: TRBJ2-5
cdr3_nt: TGCAGTGCTAGAGATTTGGCAGGGGATAGAGAGACCCAGTACTTC
cdr3_aa: CSARDLAGDRETQYF

v_call: TRBV20-1
d_call: TRBD2
clone_size: many
j_call: TRBJ2-5
cdr3_nt: TGCAGTGCTAGAGATACTAGCGGGAGTTCAGAGACCCAGTACTTC
cdr3_aa: CSARDTSGSSETQYF

v_call: TRBV5-1
d_call: NA
clone_size: NA
j_call: TRBJ1-5
cdr3_nt: TGCGCCAGCAGTAGCTGGGGGGGAAATCAGCCCCAGCATTTT
cdr3_aa: CASSSWGGNQPQHF

v_call: TRBV7-2
d_call: NA
clone_size: few
j_call: TRBJ1-5
cdr3_nt: TGTGCCAGCAGCTTAAACAAGGCTTATAGCAATCAGCCCCAGCATTTT
cdr3_aa: CASSLNKAYSNQPQHF

v_call: TRBV5-1
d_call: NA
clone_size: few
j_call: TRBJ1-2
cdr3_nt: TGCGCCAGCAGCTTCCTGGGACTTAACTATGGCTACACCTTC
cdr3_aa: CASSFLGLNYGYTF

v_call: TRBV7-8
d_call: TRBD1
clone_size: few
j_call: TRBJ2-1
cdr3_nt: TGTGCCAGCAGCTCCAGGGGGTACTACAATGAGCAGTTCTTC
cdr3_aa: CASSSRGYYNEQFF

v_call: TRBV11-2
d_call: TRBD2
clone_size: NA
j_call: TRBJ2-5
cdr3_nt: TGTGCCAGCAGCTTAGAACCGGGACTAGCGGACCAAGAGACCCAGTACTTC
cdr3_aa: CASSLEPGLADQETQYF

v_call: TRBV27
d_call: NA
clone_size: few
j_call: TRBJ1-5
cdr3_nt: TGTGCCAGCAGCCAAAGTAAAGGGGTTCCTCAGCCCCAGCATTTT
cdr3_aa: CASSQSKGVPQPQHF

v_call: TRBV3-1
d_call: TRBD1
clone_size: few
j_call: TRBJ1-2
cdr3_nt: TGTGCCAGCAGCCAAGCCGTCGGGACAGCGGTCTATGGCTACACCTTC
cdr3_aa: CASSQAVGTAVYGYTF

v_call: TRBV2
d_call: TRBD2
clone_size: NA
j_call: TRBJ2-5
cdr3_nt: TGTGCCAGCAGTGAATCCCCTAGCGGAGAGCAAGAGACCCAGTACTTC
cdr3_aa: CASSESPSGEQETQYF

v_call: TRBV28
d_call: NA
clone_size: NA
j_call: TRBJ2-6
cdr3_nt: TGTGCCAGCAGTATGCTCTCTGGGGCCAACGTCCTGACTTTC
cdr3_aa: CASSMLSGANVLTF

v_call: TRBV6-1
d_call: NA
clone_size: many
j_call: TRBJ1-4
cdr3_nt: TGTGCCAGCAAACCGGATACAACTAATGAAAAACTGTTTTTT
cdr3_aa: CASKPDTTNEKLFF

v_call: TRBV7-8
d_call: NA
clone_size: NA
j_call: TRBJ2-1
cdr3_nt: TGTGCCAGCAGCTTAGAGGAGGAGGGGTTGTTCTTC
cdr3_aa: CASSLEEEGLFF

v_call: TRBV3-1
d_call: TRBD2
clone_size: many
j_call: TRBJ2-1
cdr3_nt: TGTGCCAGCAGCCAACCATTAGCGGGAGGGCGTTACAATGAGCAGTTCTTC
cdr3_aa: CASSQPLAGGRYNEQFF

v_call: TRBV25-1
d_call: NA
clone_size: NA
j_call: TRBJ2-5
cdr3_nt: TGTGCCTCCTCTCCCTCGGGTGCAGAGACCCAGTACTTC
cdr3_aa: CASSPSGAETQYF

v_call: TRBV7-2
d_call: NA
clone_size: many
j_call: TRBJ1-1
cdr3_nt: TGTGCCAGCAGCCCACGTTACAGAAGCACTGAAGCTTTCTTT
cdr3_aa: CASSPRYRSTEAFF

v_call: TRBV28
d_call: NA
clone_size: many
j_call: TRBJ1-1
cdr3_nt: TGTGCCAGCACCCCGAAGGGAAGGCATACTGAAGCTTTCTTT
cdr3_aa: CASTPKGRHTEAFF

v_call: TRBV6-2/TRBV6-3
d_call: NA
clone_size: few
j_call: TRBJ1-1
cdr3_nt: TGTGCCAGCAGTTACGGTGTAGTAGGAGCTGAAGCTTTCTTT
cdr3_aa: CASSYGVVGAEAFF

v_call: TRBV10-1
d_call: TRBD1
clone_size: many
j_call: TRBJ1-1
cdr3_nt: TGCGCCAGCAGTGCCGGGACAGGGGGCCGGTGGGGCACTGAAGCTTTCTTT
cdr3_aa: CASSAGTGGRWGTEAFF

v_call: TRBV20-1
d_call: NA
clone_size: many
j_call: TRBJ1-1
cdr3_nt: TGCAGTGCTAGAGACCCATTATCGAACACTGAAGCTTTCTTT
cdr3_aa: CSARDPLSNTEAFF

v_call: TRBV14
d_call: TRBD1
clone_size: many
j_call: TRBJ2-1
cdr3_nt: TGTGCCAGCAGCCAAATCCCGGGACAGCTGATTTCCTACAATGAGCAGTTCTTC
cdr3_aa: CASSQIPGQLISYNEQFF

v_call: TRBV20-1
d_call: TRBD2
clone_size: NA
j_call: TRBJ2-2
cdr3_nt: TGCAGTGCCATATTACCGAGGACTAGCGGGAGTCAGAACACCGGGGAGCTGTTTTTT
cdr3_aa: CSAILPRTSGSQNTGELFF

v_call: TRBV6-4
d_call: TRBD2
clone_size: NA
j_call: TRBJ2-3
cdr3_nt: TGTGCCAGCAGTGACGGCGGGAGGGTTAACACAGATACGCAGTATTTT
cdr3_aa: CASSDGGRVNTDTQYF

v_call: TRBV5-1
d_call: TRBD2
clone_size: few
j_call: TRBJ2-1
cdr3_nt: TGCGCCAGCAGCTCCGATAGCGGGGGGGCTTACAATGAGCAGTTCTTC
cdr3_aa: CASSSDSGGAYNEQFF

v_call: TRBV6-1
d_call: TRBD1
clone_size: many
j_call: TRBJ1-5
cdr3_nt: TGTGCCAGCGGAGGGGGACAGGGCGCCCAGCCCCAGCATTTT
cdr3_aa: CASGGGQGAQPQHF

v_call: TRBV28
d_call: NA
clone_size: many
j_call: TRBJ2-1
cdr3_nt: TGTGCCAGCAGTTTTGTTGGAGGGACGGGAAATGAGCAGTTCTTC
cdr3_aa: CASSFVGGTGNEQFF

v_call: TRBV20-1
d_call: NA
clone_size: few
j_call: TRBJ2-1
cdr3_nt: TGCAGTGCTAGAGAGCCCTCCAGCAATGAGCAGTTCTTC
cdr3_aa: CSAREPSSNEQFF

v_call: TRBV9
d_call: NA
clone_size: few
j_call: TRBJ2-3
cdr3_nt: TGTGCCAGCAGCCAAAAGGCGTGGGGGACGACAGATACGCAGTATTTT
cdr3_aa: CASSQKAWGTTDTQYF

v_call: TRBV5-4
d_call: NA
clone_size: few
j_call: TRBJ1-1
cdr3_nt: TGTGCCAGCAGCTATGACAGTTCTGCTGAAGCTTTCTTT
cdr3_aa: CASSYDSSAEAFF

v_call: TRBV5-1
d_call: NA
clone_size: many
j_call: TRBJ1-2
cdr3_nt: TGCGCCAGCAGCTTGGAGGTCCAGGGTTTAGGGGGCTACACCTTC
cdr3_aa: CASSLEVQGLGGYTF

v_call: TRBV6-2/TRBV6-3
d_call: TRBD2
clone_size: many
j_call: TRBJ2-1
cdr3_nt: TGTGCCAGCACGGGACTAGCCAATGAGCAGTTCTTC
cdr3_aa: CASTGLANEQFF

v_call: TRBV5-1
d_call: TRBD1
clone_size: few
j_call: TRBJ2-2
cdr3_nt: TGCGCCAGCAGCCCGGGGACAGCCACATCGCGGACCGGGGAGCTGTTTTTT
cdr3_aa: CASSPGTATSRTGELFF

v_call: TRBV5-1
d_call: TRBD1
clone_size: NA
j_call: TRBJ1-1
cdr3_nt: TGCGCCAGCACCCTTGGGGCAGGGGGAAGGAAAAACACTGAAGCTTTCTTT
cdr3_aa: CASTLGAGGRKNTEAFF